Following are 3 T cell receptor beta chains from one sample sequenced in a study of T cell responses to AZD1222 COVID-19 vaccine (dated by TCRdb to the early 2020s). The time point label, as the study defines it: baseline before first vaccination. Libraries were made using the immunoSEQ multiplex PCR assay. TCRdb holds this immuneACCESS table with in-frame rearrangements only. Some clones are missing; in checked studies, unresolved V genes explain under half, and the rest has no known cause. Present in this sample are some 140,000 clones, approximately 90% of which were seen just once. Around 1.9% of the sample is held by the ten biggest clonotypes. The sample was peripheral blood, taken on day 0 of AZD1222 vaccination. These receptor sequences come from an adult in good health.

This clone was observed a single time. The rearrangement uses TRBV5-1 and TRBJ1-3; no firm D call. Trimming removed 2 bases at V and 0 bases at J, with 12 bases between. The CDR3 length is 16 residues. Germline values: CDR1 SGHRS, CDR2 YFSETQ. CDR3 coding DNA: TGCGCCAGCAGCTTAGGTGAAGCCCTCTCTGGAAACACCATATATTTT. It specifies CASSLGEALSGNTIYF.

V gene TRBV6-2 or TRBV6-3 combines with J gene TRBJ2-7; TRBD2 might be the D (6 bases). Between the trimmed V and J ends, which lost 6 bases and 6 bases, there was a span of 18 bases. Germline V CDR1 and CDR2: MNHEY, SVGEGT. CDR3 size: 14 residues. This CDR3 reads CASSQRGGVLEQYF. The DNA for the CDR3 is TGTGCCAGCAGCCAAAGAGGCGGGGTCCTCGAGCAGTACTTC.

This clone has just one count. The CDR3 spells CASSSGTELNEKLFF. CDR3 nucleotides: TGTGCCAGCAGCTCTGGGACAGAACTTAATGAAAAACTGTTTTTT. The V gene is TRBV7-9, the J gene TRBJ1-4; TRBD1 matches 7 bases. The CDR3 sequence is 15 residues long. The V gene's germline CDR1 is SEHNR and CDR2 FQNEAQ (reference sequence). The V segment lost 4 bases and the J segment 4 bases; nucleotides outside the gene matches: 6. Full variable domain (outside the CDR3, taken from reference TRBV7-9 and TRBJ1-4): DTGVSQNPRHKITKRGQNVTFRCDPISEHNRLYWYRQTLGQGPEFLTYFQNEAQLEKSRLLSDRFSAERPKGSFSTLEIQRTEQGDSAMYLCASSSGTELNEKLFFGSGTQLSVL.